Each of the 27 T cell receptor beta chains below was sequenced from the same sample in a study of T-cell reconstitution after alpha-beta-depleted transplantation in children. Unique molecular identifiers were used to barcode this TCRbeta library. MiXCR, applied by TCRdb to the PCR reads, yields one record per CDR3 protein. This sample has around 440,000 distinct CDR3 sequences, with about 10% found just once. Sequences were derived from PBMCs, sampled before TCRalphabeta/CD19-depleted stem cell transplant. The receptor set was obtained from a child aged 2 to 10 with inherited bone marrow failure, due to receive a stem cell transplant.

This clonotype was found many times. The chain combines TRBV27 with TRBJ2-1, with D perhaps TRBD1 or TRBD2 (5 bases each). CDR1 MNHEY and CDR2 SMNVEV come from the germline V gene (reference sequence). The CDR3 totals 14 residues. The V and J ends lost 2 bases and 4 bases respectively, with 9 bases between them. This CDR3 reads CASSLQGGYNEQFF. The CDR3 DNA sequence: TGTGCCAGCAGTTTACAGGGCGGGTACAATGAGCAGTTCTTC.

This clonotype was seen a few times. The chain combines TRBV7-2 with TRBJ1-5; D might be TRBD1 (6 bases). The CDR3 is 14 amino acids. Trimming left V 4 bases short and J 6 bases short, with 13 bases between. Germline loops: CDR1 SGHTA, CDR2 FQGNSA. This CDR3 is CASSSRQGSQPQHF. In nucleotides, the CDR3 is TGTGCCAGCAGCTCCCGCCAGGGGAGTCAGCCCCAGCATTTT.

This clonotype showed up many times. This chain uses TRBV20-1 with TRBJ2-1, with 7 bases matching TRBD2. V gave up 3 bases and J gave up 2 bases; unmatched junction bases: 4. The CDR3 has 14 amino acids. Germline V lookup: CDR1 DFQATT, CDR2 SNEGSKA (reference sequence). CDR3 amino acids: CSASSGTTYNEQFF. CDR3 DNA: TGCAGTGCTAGTTCCGGGACTACCTACAATGAGCAGTTCTTC.

This clonotype was recorded many times. The V and J genes are TRBV19 and TRBJ2-1, with no clear D. Trimming cost V 3 bases and J 2 bases, with 11 bases left between them. CDR3 length equals 15 residues. Germline-derived CDR1 and CDR2 are LNHDA and SQIVND (reference sequence). CDR3 amino acids: CASSIGAFTYNEQFF. CDR3 in DNA: TGTGCCAGTAGTATCGGAGCGTTTACCTACAATGAGCAGTTCTTC.

Notes on this clonotype: A single base separates this from a much larger clone, so it may be a read error. This chain links TRBV12-3 or TRBV12-4 with TRBJ2-2; no definite D call. V was shortened by 7 bases and J by 7 bases, with 4 bases between the two germline ends. The CDR3 consists of 10 residues. The CDR3 protein is CASIRGELFF. In DNA, the CDR3 is TGTGCCAGCATCCGCGGGGAGCTGTTTTTT.

This clonotype has ten or more counts. This chain uses TRBV5-1 with TRBJ2-1; TRBD1 agrees at 7 bases. V trimming: 4 bases; J trimming: 4 bases; junction bases outside the gene matches: 5. The CDR3 spans 14 residues. The germline V gene has CDR1 SGHRS and CDR2 YFSETQ. This CDR3 is CASSPRTGYNEQFF. In DNA form, the CDR3 reads TGCGCCAGCAGCCCCCGGACAGGATACAATGAGCAGTTCTTC.

This chain uses TRBV29-1 with TRBJ1-4, with D possibly TRBD1 on 6 matching bases. The germline V gene encodes CDR1 SQVTM and CDR2 ANQGSEA. This CDR3 contains 14 residues. V lost 4 bases, J lost 2 bases, and 11 bases lay in between. In DNA form, the CDR3 reads TGCAGCGTTGGGGGGCAAACCACTAATGAAAAACTGTTTTTT. This encodes CSVGGQTTNEKLFF.

This clonotype was seen repeatedly, ten times or more. The chain is built from TRBV12-3 or TRBV12-4 and TRBJ2-5; 10 bases are a match to TRBD2. This CDR3 region has 14 residues. V lost 2 bases and J lost 5; bases outside the gene matches: 2. The CDR3 region is CASSLLAGDETQYF. For the CDR3, the DNA is TGTGCCAGCAGTTTACTAGCGGGAGATGAGACCCAGTACTTC.

This clonotype was seen many times. This rearrangement joins TRBV6-1 to TRBJ1-4, with D maybe TRBD1 (6 bases). Deletions cut 8 bases from V and 3 bases from J, with 13 bases between. There are 14 residues in the CDR3. Germline CDR1 is MNHNS and CDR2 is SASEGT. Here the CDR3 DNA reads TGTGCCAGCGGCCTGACAGGACCTAATGAAAAACTGTTTTTT. This sequence encodes CASGLTGPNEKLFF.

This rearrangement joins TRBV20-1 to TRBJ1-6; D unresolved. CDR3 size: 13 residues. Per the germline V gene, CDR1 is DFQATT and CDR2 is SNEGSKA (reference sequence). The V and J ends lost 2 bases and 3 bases respectively, with 5 bases between them. DNA of the CDR3: TGCAGTGCTAGACCGGACTATAATTCACCCCTCCACTTT. Encoded protein: CSARPDYNSPLHF.

This clonotype has ten or more counts. The rearrangement links TRBV6-5 to TRBJ2-2; D remains ambiguous. This CDR3 region has 15 residues. Germline V gene sequence: CDR1 MNHEY, CDR2 SVGAGI. V was trimmed by 0 bases and J by 5 bases, leaving 10 bases between them. The CDR3 loop reads CASSYSSWGTGELFF. CDR3 DNA: TGTGCCAGCAGTTACTCGAGTTGGGGAACCGGGGAGCTGTTTTTT.

As regards this clonotype: A read error is possible here, since a much larger clone lies one base away. The rearrangement joins TRBV12-3 or TRBV12-4 to TRBJ1-6, with no clear D. CDR3 length: 14 residues. The CDR3 here is CAGSREAGNSPLHF. The DNA for the CDR3 is TGTGCCGGCAGTCGCGAGGCTGGGAATTCACCCCTCCACTTT.

At least ten counts were recorded for this clonotype. This chain links TRBV7-2 with TRBJ2-2; D is undetermined. This CDR3 contains 14 residues. Germline CDR1 SGHTA, CDR2 FQGNSA. The germline V and J ends were trimmed by 3 bases and 1 base, with 6 bases remaining between them. The CDR3 nucleotides are TGTGCCAGCAGCTTTCTCCAGAACACCGGGGAGCTGTTTTTT. The encoded protein is CASSFLQNTGELFF.

This clonotype was counted many times. The genes are TRBV14 and TRBJ2-7; 11 bases match TRBD2. The V segment lost 1 base and the J segment 4 bases; nucleotides outside the gene matches: 6. Germline V gene data show CDR1 as SGHDN and CDR2 as FVKESK. The CDR3 consists of 16 residues. CDR3 nucleotide sequence: TGTGCCAGCAGCCAAGGAGGGCTAGCGGGGGGATACGAGCAGTACTTC. Its translation is CASSQGGLAGGYEQYF.

This clonotype was seen repeatedly, ten times or more. The chain is built from TRBV5-1 and TRBJ2-7; D is uncertain. The CDR3 spans 13 residues. Germline assignment: CDR1 SGHRS and CDR2 YFSETQ. Trimming removed 3 bases from V and 2 bases from J, with 9 bases in between. Here the CDR3 reads CASSSAETYEQYF. CDR3 DNA sequence: TGCGCCAGCAGCTCCGCGGAGACCTACGAGCAGTACTTC.

The V call is TRBV6-1, the J call TRBJ2-2; D may be TRBD1 (6 bases). This CDR3 has 16 residues. V was trimmed by 6 bases and J by 0 bases, leaving 14 bases between them. Germline values: CDR1 MNHNS, CDR2 SASEGT. The CDR3 spells CASSPTGPPNTGELFF. CDR3 nucleotide sequence: TGTGCCAGCAGCCCTACAGGGCCCCCGAACACCGGGGAGCTGTTTTTT.

This clonotype was seen ten or more times. The CDR3 spells CASSEYGNYEQYF. CDR3 nucleotides: TGTGCCAGCAGTGAATATGGTAATTACGAGCAGTACTTC. This rearrangement joins TRBV6-1 to TRBJ2-7; D ambiguous. CDR1 is MNHNS and CDR2 is SASEGT in the germline V gene. The length of the CDR3 is 13 residues. The V gene lost 2 bases and the J gene lost 4 bases, with 9 bases spanning the gap.

This clonotype was detected many times. The rearrangement joins TRBV10-2 to TRBJ2-1; 8 bases align to TRBD2. Germline CDR1 WSHSY, CDR2 SAAADI. Trimming at V came to 1 base and at J to 7 bases, leaving 15 bases not matched to a gene. The CDR3 extends over 18 amino acids. The CDR3 spells CASSELSRRSGRVNEQFF. Here the CDR3 DNA reads TGCGCCAGCAGTGAGTTGTCGAGGAGGAGCGGGAGAGTAAATGAGCAGTTCTTC.

This clonotype was seen ten or more times. The V gene is TRBV20-1, the J gene TRBJ2-5; TRBD2 matches 8 bases. With V trimmed by 6 bases and J by 5 bases, 5 bases remained unmatched. Germline CDR1 reads DFQATT; CDR2 reads SNEGSKA (reference sequence). CDR3 length equals 12 residues. CDR3 sequence (DNA): TGCAGTGCAATAGCGGGACTGGAGACCCAGTACTTC. It translates to CSAIAGLETQYF.

This clonotype was found many times. The chain joins TRBV29-1 to TRBJ2-1; no firm D call. The germline V gene encodes CDR1 SQVTM and CDR2 ANQGSEA. Between the trimmed V and J ends, which lost 1 base and 3 bases, there was a span of 7 bases. The CDR3 totals 13 residues. DNA for the CDR3: TGCAGCGTTGAAGGTGCCTACTACAATGAGCAGTTCTTC. This translates into CSVEGAYYNEQFF.

This clonotype was recorded many times. The rearrangement joins TRBV27 to TRBJ2-7; TRBD1 matches 7 bases. The CDR3 sequence is 13 residues long. With 5 bases clipped from V and 5 bases from J, the junction kept 6 bases outside the gene matches. CDR1 is MNHEY and CDR2 is SMNVEV in the germline V gene (reference sequence). CDR3 in amino acids: CASSGGRGHEQYF. In DNA, the CDR3 is TGTGCCAGCAGTGGGGGAAGGGGGCACGAGCAGTACTTC.

This clonotype was observed at least ten times. The chain is built from TRBV30 and TRBJ2-3, with 7 positions matching TRBD2. The CDR3 has 16 residues. J gave up 0 bases and V 1 base, and 7 bases lay outside the gene matches. CDR1 is GTSNPN, CDR2 SVGIG, per germline (reference sequence). The CDR3 loop reads CAWSGFGGYSTDTQYF. As DNA, the CDR3 is TGTGCCTGGAGTGGGTTCGGGGGGTATAGCACAGATACGCAGTATTTT.

The chain joins TRBV9 to TRBJ2-4; 9 nucleotides agree with TRBD1. J was trimmed by 5 bases and V by 1 base; bases with no gene match: 4. Germline CDR1 is SGDLS and CDR2 is YYNGEE. The CDR3 extends over 15 amino acids. CDR3 sequence: CASSVTGGFENIQYF. For the CDR3, the DNA is TGTGCCAGCAGCGTAACAGGGGGCTTCGAAAACATTCAGTACTTC. The variable domain in full, with the rest retrieved from reference TRBV9 and TRBJ2-4, is DSGVTQTPKHLITATGQRVTLRCSPRSGDLSVYWYQQSLDQGLQFLIQYYNGEERAKGNILERFSAQQFPDLHSELNLSSLELGDSALYFCASSVTGGFENIQYFGAGTRLSVL.

This clonotype was counted ten times or more. Written as DNA, the CDR3 is TGTGCCAGCAGTAGGACTAGCGGGAGAGGCGCAGATACGCAGTATTTT. This translates into CASSRTSGRGADTQYF. V and J are TRBV27 and TRBJ2-3, with 13 bases identical to TRBD2. V dropped 5 bases and J dropped 4; count of bases not matched to a gene: 6. Germline V lookup: CDR1 MNHEY, CDR2 SMNVEV (reference sequence). CDR3 length: 16 residues.

In its sample, this clonotype was seen many times. CDR3 nucleotides: TGTGCCAGCAGCTACCGACAATGGCCAGATACGCAGTATTTT. As protein: CASSYRQWPDTQYF. V and J are TRBV14 and TRBJ2-3; D is unclear. CDR1 SGHDN and CDR2 FVKESK come from the germline V gene. V lost 5 bases to trimming and J lost 4 bases, with 13 bases between them. The CDR3 runs 14 residues.

On this clonotype itself: A much larger clonotype is one base distant, so this may be a read error. The chain combines TRBV27 with TRBJ2-1, with TRBD2 matching 7 bases. V lost 8 bases, J lost 4 bases, and 8 bases stayed unmatched. Germline CDR1 reads MNHEY; CDR2 reads SMNVEV (reference sequence). The CDR3 loop spans 14 amino acids. CDR3 DNA: TGTGCCAGCGGGGGGGAGGGACGTTACAATGAGCAGTTCTTC. It translates to CASGGEGRYNEQFF.

This clonotype was seen ten or more times. CDR3 in amino acids: CASSNGQGAINTEAFF. The CDR3 coding sequence is TGCGCCAGCAGCAATGGACAGGGGGCGATAAACACTGAAGCTTTCTTT. The chain employs TRBV5-1 and TRBJ1-1; 11 nucleotides match TRBD1. The J segment lost 2 bases and the V segment lost 4 bases, leaving 7 bases of the junction unmatched. Germline V gives CDR1 SGHRS, CDR2 YFSETQ. This CDR3 has 16 amino acids.